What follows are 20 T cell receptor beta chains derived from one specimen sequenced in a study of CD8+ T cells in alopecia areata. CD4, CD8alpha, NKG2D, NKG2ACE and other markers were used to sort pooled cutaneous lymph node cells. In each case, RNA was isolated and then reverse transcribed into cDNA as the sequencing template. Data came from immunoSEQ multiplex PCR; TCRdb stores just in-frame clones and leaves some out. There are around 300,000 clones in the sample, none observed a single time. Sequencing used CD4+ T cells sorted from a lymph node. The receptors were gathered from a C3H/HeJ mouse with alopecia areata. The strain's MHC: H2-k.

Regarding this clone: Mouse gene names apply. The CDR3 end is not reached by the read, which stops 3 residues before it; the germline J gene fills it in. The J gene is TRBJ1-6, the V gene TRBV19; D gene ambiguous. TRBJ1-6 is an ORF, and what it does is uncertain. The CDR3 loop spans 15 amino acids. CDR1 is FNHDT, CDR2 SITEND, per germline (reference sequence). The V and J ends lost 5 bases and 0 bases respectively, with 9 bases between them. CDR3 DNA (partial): TGTGCCAGCAGAGTACAGCATTCCTATAATTCGCCC. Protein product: CASRVQHSYNSP. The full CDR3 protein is CASRVQHSYNSPLYF.

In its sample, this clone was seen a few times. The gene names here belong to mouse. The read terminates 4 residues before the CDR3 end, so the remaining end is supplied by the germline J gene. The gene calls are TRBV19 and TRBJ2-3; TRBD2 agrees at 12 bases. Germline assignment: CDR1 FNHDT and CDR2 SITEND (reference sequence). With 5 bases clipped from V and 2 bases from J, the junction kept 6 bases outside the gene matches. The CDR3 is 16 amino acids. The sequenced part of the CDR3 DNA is TGTGCCAGCAGCGACTGGGGGGGCGCGATTGCAGAA. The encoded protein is CASSDWGGAIAE. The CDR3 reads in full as CASSDWGGAIAETLYF.

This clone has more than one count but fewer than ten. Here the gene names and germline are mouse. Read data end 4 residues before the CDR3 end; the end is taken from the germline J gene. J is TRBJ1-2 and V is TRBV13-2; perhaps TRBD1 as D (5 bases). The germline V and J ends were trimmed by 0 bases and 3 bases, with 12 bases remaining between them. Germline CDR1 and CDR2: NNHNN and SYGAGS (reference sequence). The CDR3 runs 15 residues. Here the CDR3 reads CASGDARGGYSDYTF. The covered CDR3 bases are TGTGCCAGCGGTGATGCAAGGGGAGGGTACTCC.

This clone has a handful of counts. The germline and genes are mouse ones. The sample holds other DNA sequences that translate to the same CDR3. The CDR3 spells CASSIPYEQYF. The CDR3 DNA, read in part, is TGTGCCAGCAGTATTCCATAT. This rearrangement joins TRBV19 to TRBJ2-7; D gene unclear. The read terminates 4 residues ahead of where the CDR3 ends, so the germline J gene completes it. The CDR3 is 11 amino acids. Germline CDR1 reads FNHDT; CDR2 reads SITEND (reference sequence).

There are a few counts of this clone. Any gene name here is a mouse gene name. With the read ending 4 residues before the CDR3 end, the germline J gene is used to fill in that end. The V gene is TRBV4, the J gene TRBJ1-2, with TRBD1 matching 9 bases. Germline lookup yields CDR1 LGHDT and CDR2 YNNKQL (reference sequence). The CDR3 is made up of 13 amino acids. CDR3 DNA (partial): TGTGCCAGCAGCTTGACAGGGGGATCC. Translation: CASSLTGGS. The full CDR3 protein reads CASSLTGGSDYTF. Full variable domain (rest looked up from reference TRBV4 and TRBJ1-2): ETAVFQTPNYHVTQVGNEVSFNCKQTLGHDTMYWYKQDSKKLLKIMFSYNNKQLIVNETVPRRFSPQSSDKAHLNLRIKSVEPEDSAVYLCASSLTGGSDYTFGSGTRLLVI.

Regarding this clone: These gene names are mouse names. The CDR3 is CAWSLLGDNQDTQYF. The CDR3 DNA, read in part, is TGTGCCTGGAGTCTCCTGGGGGATAACCAAGAC. This sequence joins TRBV31 and TRBJ2-5; 7 bases line up with TRBD2. The sequenced fragment ends 4 residues before the CDR3 boundary, so the rest is inferred from the germline J gene. V was pared by 0 bases and J by 0 bases, with 3 bases of the junction left unmatched. There are 15 residues in the CDR3. Per the germline V gene, CDR1 is GKSSPN and CDR2 is SITVG.

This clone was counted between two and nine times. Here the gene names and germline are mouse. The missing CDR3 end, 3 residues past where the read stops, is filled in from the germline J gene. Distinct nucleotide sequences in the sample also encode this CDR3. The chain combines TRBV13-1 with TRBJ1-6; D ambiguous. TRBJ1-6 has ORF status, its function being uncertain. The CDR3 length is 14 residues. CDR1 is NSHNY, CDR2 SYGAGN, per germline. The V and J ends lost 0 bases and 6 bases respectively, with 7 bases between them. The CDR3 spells CASSDAWGNSPLYF. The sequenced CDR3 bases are TGTGCCAGCAGTGATGCCTGGGGTAATTCGCCC.

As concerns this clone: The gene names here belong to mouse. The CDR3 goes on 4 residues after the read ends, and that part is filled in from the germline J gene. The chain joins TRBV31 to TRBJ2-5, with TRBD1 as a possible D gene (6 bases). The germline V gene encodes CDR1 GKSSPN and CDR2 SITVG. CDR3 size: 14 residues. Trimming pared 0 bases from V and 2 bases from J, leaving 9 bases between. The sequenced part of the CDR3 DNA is TGTGCCTGGAGTCTAAGGGGGACCCAAGAC. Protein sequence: CAWSLRGTQD. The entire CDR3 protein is CAWSLRGTQDTQYF.

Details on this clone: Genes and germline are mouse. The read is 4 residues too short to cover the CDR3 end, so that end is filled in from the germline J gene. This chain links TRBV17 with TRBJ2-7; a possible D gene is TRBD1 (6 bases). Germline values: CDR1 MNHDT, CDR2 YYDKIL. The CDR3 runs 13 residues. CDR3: CASSRQGQYEQYF. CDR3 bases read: TGTGCTAGCAGTAGACAGGGGCAATAT.

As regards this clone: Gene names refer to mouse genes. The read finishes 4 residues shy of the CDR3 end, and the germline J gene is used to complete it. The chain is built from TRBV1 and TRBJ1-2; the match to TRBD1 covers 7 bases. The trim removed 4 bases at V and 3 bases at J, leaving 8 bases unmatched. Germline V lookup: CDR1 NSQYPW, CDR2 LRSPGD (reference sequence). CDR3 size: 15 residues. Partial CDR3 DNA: TGCACCTGCAGTGGCCGGGACAGCCCTGACTCC. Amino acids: CTCSGRDSPDS. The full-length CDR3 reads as CTCSGRDSPDSDYTF.

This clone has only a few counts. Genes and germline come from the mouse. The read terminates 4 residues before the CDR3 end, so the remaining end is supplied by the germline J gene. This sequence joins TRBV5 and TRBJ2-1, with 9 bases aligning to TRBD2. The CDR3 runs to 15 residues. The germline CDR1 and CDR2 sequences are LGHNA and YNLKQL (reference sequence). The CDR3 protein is CASSQVGGARAEQFF. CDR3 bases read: TGTGCCAGCAGCCAAGTTGGGGGGGCAAGGGCT.

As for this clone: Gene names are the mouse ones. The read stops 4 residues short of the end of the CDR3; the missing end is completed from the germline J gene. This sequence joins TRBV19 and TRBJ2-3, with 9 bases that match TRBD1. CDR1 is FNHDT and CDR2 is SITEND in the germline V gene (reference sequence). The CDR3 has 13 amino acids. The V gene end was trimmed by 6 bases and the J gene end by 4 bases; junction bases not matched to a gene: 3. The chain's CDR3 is CASKTGGSETLYF. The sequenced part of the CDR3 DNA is TGTGCCAGCAAGACAGGGGGTTCAGAA.

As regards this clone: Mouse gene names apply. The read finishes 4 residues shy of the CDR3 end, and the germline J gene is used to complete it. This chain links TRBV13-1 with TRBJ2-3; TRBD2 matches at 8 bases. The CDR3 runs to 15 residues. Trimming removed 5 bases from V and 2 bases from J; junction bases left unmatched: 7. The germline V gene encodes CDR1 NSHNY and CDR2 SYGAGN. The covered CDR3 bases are TGTGCCAGCAGGAGCGGGGGGGCTTATGCAGAA. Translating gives CASRSGGAYAE. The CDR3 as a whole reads CASRSGGAYAETLYF.

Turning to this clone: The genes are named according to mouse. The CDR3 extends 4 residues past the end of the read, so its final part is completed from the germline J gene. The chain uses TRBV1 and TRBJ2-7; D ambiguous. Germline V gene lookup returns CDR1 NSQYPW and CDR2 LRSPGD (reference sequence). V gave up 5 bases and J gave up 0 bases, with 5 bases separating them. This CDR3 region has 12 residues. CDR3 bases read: TGCACCTGCAGTTCCAGCTCCTAT. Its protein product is CTCSSSSY. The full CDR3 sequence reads CTCSSSSYEQYF.

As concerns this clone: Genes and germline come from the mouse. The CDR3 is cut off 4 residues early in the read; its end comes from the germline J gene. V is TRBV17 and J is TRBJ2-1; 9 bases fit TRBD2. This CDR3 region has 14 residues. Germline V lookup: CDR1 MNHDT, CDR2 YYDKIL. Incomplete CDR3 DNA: TGTGCTAGCAGTAGATGGGGGGGCGGAGCT. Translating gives CASSRWGGGA. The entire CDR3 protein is CASSRWGGGAEQFF. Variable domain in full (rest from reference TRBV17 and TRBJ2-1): DTTVKQNPRYKLARVGKPVNLICSQTMNHDTMYWYQKKPNQAPKLLLFYYDKILNREADTFEKFQSSRPNNSFCSLYIGSAGLEYSAMYLCASSRWGGGAEQFFGPGTRLTVL.

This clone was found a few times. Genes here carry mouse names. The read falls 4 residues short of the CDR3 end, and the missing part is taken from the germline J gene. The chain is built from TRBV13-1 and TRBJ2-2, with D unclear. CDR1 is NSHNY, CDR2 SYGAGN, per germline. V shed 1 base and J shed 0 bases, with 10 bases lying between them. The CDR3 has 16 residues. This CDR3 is CASSDRVKTNTGQLYF. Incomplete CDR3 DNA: TGTGCCAGCAGTGATAGGGTCAAAACAAACACCGGG.

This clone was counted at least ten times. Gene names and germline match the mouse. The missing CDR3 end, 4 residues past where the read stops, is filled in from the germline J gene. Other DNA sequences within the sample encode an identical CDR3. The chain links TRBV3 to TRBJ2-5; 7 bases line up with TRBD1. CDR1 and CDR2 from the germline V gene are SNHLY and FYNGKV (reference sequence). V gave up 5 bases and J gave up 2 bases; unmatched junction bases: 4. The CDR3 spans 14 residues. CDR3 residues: CASSPRDSQDTQYF. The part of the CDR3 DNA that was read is TGTGCCAGCAGCCCCCGGGACAGCCAAGAC.

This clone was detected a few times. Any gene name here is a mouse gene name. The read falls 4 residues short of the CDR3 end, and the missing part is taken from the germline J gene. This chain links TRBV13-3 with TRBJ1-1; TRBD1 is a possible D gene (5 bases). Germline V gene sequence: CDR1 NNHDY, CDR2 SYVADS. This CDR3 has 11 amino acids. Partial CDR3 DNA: TGTGCCAGCAGGGAGACAGAA. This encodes CASRETE. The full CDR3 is CASRETEEVFF.

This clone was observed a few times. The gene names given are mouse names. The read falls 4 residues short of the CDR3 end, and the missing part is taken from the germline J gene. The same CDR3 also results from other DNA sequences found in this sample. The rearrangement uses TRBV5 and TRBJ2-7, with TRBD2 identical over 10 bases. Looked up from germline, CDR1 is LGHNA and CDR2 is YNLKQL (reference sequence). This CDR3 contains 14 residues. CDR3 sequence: CASSPPGLGYEQYF. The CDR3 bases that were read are TGTGCCAGCAGCCCCCCGGGACTGGGGTAT.

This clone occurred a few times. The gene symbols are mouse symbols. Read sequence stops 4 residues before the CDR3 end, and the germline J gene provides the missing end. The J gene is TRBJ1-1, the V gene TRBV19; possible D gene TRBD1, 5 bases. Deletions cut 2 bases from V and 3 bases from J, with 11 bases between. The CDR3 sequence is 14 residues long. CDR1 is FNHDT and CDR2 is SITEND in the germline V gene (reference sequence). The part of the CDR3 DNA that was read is TGTGCCAGCAGTATTGCCCAGGGCCACACA. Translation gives CASSIAQGHT. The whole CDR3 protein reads CASSIAQGHTEVFF. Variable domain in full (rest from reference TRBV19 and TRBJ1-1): GGIITQTPKFLIGQEGQKLTLKCQQNFNHDTMYWYRQDSGKGLRLIYYSITENDLQKGDLSEGYDASREKKSSFSLTVTSAQKNEMAVFLCASSIAQGHTEVFFGKGTRLTVV.